This T cell receptor (beta chain) derives from a study of blood T cell repertoires in COVID-19. This CDR3 region has 15 residues. Between the trimmed V and J ends, which lost 0 bases and 0 bases, there was a span of 7 bases. CDR1 and CDR2 from the germline V gene are LGHDT and YNNKEL (reference sequence). In the authors' workflow: Scientists estimated how many nucleated cells there were by amplifying reference gene primers. Profiling relied on immunoSEQ multiplex PCR, and the TCRdb table lists in-frame clones only, not all of them. The DNA was the basis for D and trimming; V, J and clone size are from that table. The table has about 51,000 clones, more than 75% seen once; the top ten hold 13% to 15%.

This chain uses TRBV3-1 (or the pseudogene TRBV3-2) with TRBJ2-3; a weak D match, TRBD1 (5 bases). The clonotype originates from a human donor with acute or convalescent COVID-19. The donor label of this sample is uncertain. The sequenced material came from peripheral blood. CDR3 coding DNA: TGTGCCAGCAGCCAAGATCACAGGAGCACAGATACGCAGTATTTT. As protein: CASSQDHRSTDTQYF.